A single sample is the source of the 16 T cell receptor beta chains below, sequenced in a study of identifying expanded T cells in peripheral blood. Here immunoSEQ multiplex PCR was the method, and the copy in TCRdb shows in-frame clones only, minus some. Among 45,000 to 65,000 clones listed, roughly 82% were seen once. The specimen sequenced was blood. These receptors originate from a person aged 18 to 70 in good health.

This chain links TRBV5-1 with TRBJ2-3; no clear D gene. Germline V CDR1 and CDR2: SGHRS, YFSETQ. The CDR3 length is 12 residues. V lost 5 bases, J lost 0 bases, and 4 bases lay in between. CDR3 protein: CASRASTDTQYF. CDR3 sequence (DNA): TGCGCCAGCAGAGCCAGCACAGATACGCAGTATTTT.

This clone was counted many times. Other DNA sequences in this sample translate to the same CDR3. The chain employs TRBV18 and TRBJ1-1; D is perhaps TRBD1 (5 bases). The CDR3 sequence is 14 residues long. Germline CDR1 reads KGHSH; CDR2 reads LQKENI. The germline V and J ends were trimmed by 3 bases and 1 base, with 9 bases remaining between them. DNA of the CDR3: TGTGCCAGCTCACCTCAGGGCGCGAACACTGAAGCTTTCTTT. This encodes CASSPQGANTEAFF.

The V call is TRBV29-1, the J call TRBJ2-3; TRBD2 matches at 9 bases. The germline gives CDR1 SQVTM, CDR2 ANQGSEA. The CDR3 contains 15 residues. Germline trimming cut 6 bases from V and 6 bases from J; bases unmatched to any gene: 13. The CDR3 loop is CSVGVPGLAADTQYF. In nucleotides, the CDR3 is TGCAGCGTCGGAGTACCGGGACTAGCCGCCGATACGCAGTATTTT.

The chain uses TRBV14 and TRBJ2-7, with 7 bases that match TRBD1. Per germline, CDR1 SGHDN and CDR2 FVKESK. The length of the CDR3 is 13 residues. V lost 6 bases and J lost 2; bases outside the gene matches: 4. The CDR3 loop reads CASRATGTYEQYV. The CDR3 DNA reads TGTGCCAGCAGGGCGACAGGGACCTACGAGCAGTACGTC.

This sequence joins TRBV2 and TRBJ2-3; 11 positions match TRBD2. Trimming at V came to 4 bases and at J to 2 bases, leaving 14 bases not matched to a gene. This CDR3 is built from 19 residues. The germline V gene has CDR1 SNHLY and CDR2 FYNNEI. The CDR3 sequence is CASSALLAGGMAHTDTQYF. In DNA form, the CDR3 reads TGTGCCAGCAGTGCCCTCCTAGCGGGGGGAATGGCACACACAGATACGCAGTATTTT.

This clone was observed many times. The gene calls are TRBV12-5 and TRBJ1-5; TRBD1 might be the D (5 bases). Germline values: CDR1 LGHNT, CDR2 FRNRAP. The CDR3 has 15 amino acids. Trimming cost V 7 bases and J 0 bases, with 13 bases left between them. CDR3 in DNA: TGTGCTAGTGCTCGGGACGGAAATAGCAATCAGCCCCAGCATTTT. Translated, it gives CASARDGNSNQPQHF.

V is TRBV5-4 and J is TRBJ1-1; 7 nucleotides match TRBD1. V was clipped by 4 bases and J by 3 bases; unmatched bases: 3. The germline V gene encodes CDR1 SGHNT and CDR2 YYREEE (reference sequence). This CDR3 has 13 amino acids. The CDR3, as DNA: TGTGCCAGCAGCCGTGGACAGGACACTGAAGCTTTCTTT. Protein sequence: CASSRGQDTEAFF.

This chain joins TRBV9 and TRBJ1-1; the D gene is possibly TRBD1 (5 bases). Germline CDR1 is SGDLS and CDR2 is YYNGEE. The CDR3 runs 15 residues. Trimming removed 5 bases at V and 2 bases at J, with 16 bases between. The DNA of the CDR3 is TGTGCCAGCAGTGCTTTTTCCGGGGCCAACACTGAAGCTTTCTTT. Encoded protein: CASSAFSGANTEAFF.

The rearrangement uses TRBV6-1 and TRBJ2-5, with D perhaps TRBD2 (5 bases). Germline V gives CDR1 MNHNS, CDR2 SASEGT. The CDR3 runs 12 residues. Deletions cut 7 bases from V and 5 bases from J, with 11 bases between. For the CDR3, the DNA is TGTGCCAGCATGAATGGCGGGGAGACCCAGTACTTC. Its protein is CASMNGGETQYF.

The chain carries TRBV10-2 and TRBJ2-1, with 9 bases matching TRBD1. V was clipped by 3 bases and J by 8 bases; unmatched bases: 8. This CDR3 region has 15 residues. Germline V gives CDR1 WSHSY, CDR2 SAAADI. CDR3 nucleotides: TGCGCCAGCAGTGATTCGGGACAGGGACGGGATGAGCAGTTCTTC. Its protein product is CASSDSGQGRDEQFF.

V is TRBV27 and J is TRBJ2-5; TRBD2 agrees at 8 bases. CDR3 length: 15 residues. V lost 6 bases and J lost 2; bases outside the gene matches: 8. Germline CDR1 MNHEY, CDR2 SMNVEV (reference sequence). This chain's CDR3 is CASRSGRLAQETQYF. CDR3 bases: TGTGCCAGCAGGAGTGGGAGACTAGCGCAAGAGACCCAGTACTTC.

The chain joins TRBV30 to TRBJ2-7; D remains ambiguous. Trimming took off 2 bases at V and 6 bases at J, with 11 bases between the two ends. Germline CDR1 GTSNPN, CDR2 SVGIG (reference sequence). This CDR3 spans 12 amino acids. CDR3 sequence (DNA): TGTGCCTGGAGTTCGGGCCCGACCGAGCAGTACTTC. Its translation: CAWSSGPTEQYF.

The V and J genes are TRBV5-6 and TRBJ2-2; D gene unclear. Germline lookup yields CDR1 SGHDT and CDR2 YYEEEE. The CDR3 is made up of 16 amino acids. Trimming stripped 8 bases from V and 1 base from J, with 18 bases between. In DNA form, the CDR3 reads TGTGCCAGATACTTTGTGGAAAATCGGAACACCGGGGAGCTGTTTTTT. It yields the protein CARYFVENRNTGELFF.

The CDR3 sequence: CASERGTGELFF. CDR3 nucleotide sequence: TGTGCCAGCGAACGGGGCACCGGGGAGCTGTTTTTT. This chain uses TRBV5-5 with TRBJ2-2, with D perhaps matching TRBD2 (5 bases). Looked up from germline, CDR1 is SGHKS and CDR2 is YYEKEE (reference sequence). CDR3 size: 12 residues. V lost 7 bases, J lost 4 bases, and 8 bases lay in between.

V usage is TRBV11-3 and J usage is TRBJ2-1, with TRBD2 as a possible D gene (6 bases). Germline loops: CDR1 SGHNT, CDR2 YENEEA. The V end lost 1 base, the J end lost 2 bases, and 15 bases lay between the germline ends. CDR3 length: 17 amino acids. CDR3 bases: TGTGCCAGCAGCTTAGGGACTGGCTGGGGGGCCTACAATGAGCAGTTCTTC. Protein: CASSLGTGWGAYNEQFF.

DNA of the CDR3: TGTGCCCACTCCGGGACTAGCGCGCCCACAGATACGCAGTATTTT. Its protein is CAHSGTSAPTDTQYF. The rearrangement uses TRBV15 and TRBJ2-3; 10 bases align to TRBD2. V lost 11 bases and J lost 2; bases outside the gene matches: 10. Germline V gives CDR1 LNHNV, CDR2 YYDKDF (reference sequence). This CDR3 comprises 15 residues.